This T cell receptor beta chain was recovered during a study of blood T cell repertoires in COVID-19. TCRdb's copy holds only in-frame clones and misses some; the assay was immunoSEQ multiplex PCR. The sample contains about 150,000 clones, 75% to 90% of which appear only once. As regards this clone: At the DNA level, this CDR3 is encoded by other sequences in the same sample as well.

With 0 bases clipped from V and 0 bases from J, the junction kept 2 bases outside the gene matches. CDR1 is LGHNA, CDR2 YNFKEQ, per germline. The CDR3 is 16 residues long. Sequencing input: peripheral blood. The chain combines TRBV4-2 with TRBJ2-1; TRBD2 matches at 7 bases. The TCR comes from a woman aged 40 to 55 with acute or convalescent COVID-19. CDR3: CASSQDERGSYNEQFF. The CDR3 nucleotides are TGTGCCAGCAGCCAAGATGAGCGGGGCTCCTACAATGAGCAGTTCTTC.